This TCR beta chain was sequenced in a study of T cell changes during pregnancy in multiple sclerosis. Method: immunoSEQ multiplex PCR; TCRdb's copy keeps in-frame clones and lacks some. The sample includes tens of thousands of clones, roughly 92% of them seen just once. The source material was peripheral blood, sampled after pregnancy. This receptor was identified in a female donor in good health, enrolled as a control in a pregnancy study.

Here the CDR3 reads CASSEVGGPDNEQFF. CDR3 coding DNA: TGTGCCAGCAGTGAGGTGGGGGGGCCCGACAATGAGCAGTTCTTC. The rearrangement joins TRBV27 to TRBJ2-1, with D maybe TRBD2 (7 bases). Germline CDR1 reads MNHEY; CDR2 reads SMNVEV (reference sequence). This CDR3 comprises 15 residues. Between the trimmed V and J ends, which lost 5 bases and 5 bases, there was a span of 16 bases.